This TCR beta chain was captured by sequencing in a study of graft-versus-host responses after intestinal transplantation. The wider study: Following induction with anti-thymocyte globulin, all recipients were given tacrolimus and steroids for about three years.

Findings and caveats of the study: Early after transplant, HvG declines were associated with peak levels of circulating GvH clones.

As for this clone: No antigen is known for it.

This CDR3 contains 13 residues. V gave up 6 bases and J gave up 4 bases; unmatched junction bases: 4. CDR1 is MNHEY and CDR2 is SVGAGI in the germline V gene. TCRdb keeps only in-frame clones here, not all; method: immunoSEQ multiplex PCR. The sample consists of about 51,000 clones, roughly 90% of them appearing once. Specimen: unstimulated CD4+ T cells sorted from spleen or lymph node cells, collected before transplant. This chain uses TRBV6-5 with TRBJ1-2; 8 positions match TRBD1. This sequence was found in a human donor who was the organ donor for an intestinal transplant. DNA of the CDR3: TGTGCCAGCAGGTCGGACAGGGCCTATGGCTACACCTTC. Its translation: CASRSDRAYGYTF.